Following are 19 T cell receptor beta chains from one sample sequenced in a study of blood T cell repertoires in COVID-19 (dated by TCRdb to the early 2020s). The library came from the immunoSEQ multiplex PCR assay. What TCRdb holds here is the immuneACCESS table cut down to in-frame rearrangements. Part of the clones is not present; checked against another copy, under half of the missing clones reflect an unresolved V gene, and the others are unexplained. The sample has about 380,000 clones on record, more than 75% of them singletons. Clones ranked in the top ten supply 0.9% to 1.5% of the sample. The sample comprised PBMCs or T cells enriched from blood (not recorded which). Receptors originate from a woman in her late teens or twenties who had recovered from COVID-19.

V usage is TRBV14 and J usage is TRBJ1-1; possibly TRBD1 for D (5 bases). Germline CDR1 and CDR2: SGHDN and FVKESK. The CDR3 length is 16 residues. The V end was cut by 0 bases, the J end by 0 bases, with 11 bases between. CDR3 in DNA: TGTGCCAGCAGCCAAGACTTCAGGGCCATGAACACTGAAGCTTTCTTT. Amino acids: CASSQDFRAMNTEAFF.

This clone is a singleton in its sample. The chain links TRBV7-3 to TRBJ2-7, with TRBD1 matching 7 bases. In germline, CDR1 is SGHTA, CDR2 FQGTGA. The CDR3 loop spans 13 amino acids. V was clipped by 9 bases and J by 3 bases; unmatched bases: 8. The DNA of the CDR3 is TGTGCCAGTTCCCGGGACAGCCGCTACGAGCAGTACTTC. Amino acids: CASSRDSRYEQYF.

The rearrangement links TRBV29-1 to TRBJ2-5, with D tentatively TRBD2 (6 bases). Trimming stripped 1 base from V and 5 bases from J, with 17 bases between. The CDR3 spans 15 residues. CDR1 is SQVTM, CDR2 ANQGSEA, per germline. The CDR3 bases are TGCAGCGTTGAAGTCCCGGGGGTCCCACCCGAGACCCAGTACTTC. This codes for CSVEVPGVPPETQYF.

The rearrangement joins TRBV6-5 to TRBJ1-5; D unresolved. This CDR3 spans 15 amino acids. In germline, CDR1 is MNHEY, CDR2 SVGAGI. V gave up 0 bases and J gave up 0 bases, with 6 bases separating them. The CDR3 here is CASSYSRNSNQPQHF. CDR3 DNA sequence: TGTGCCAGCAGTTACTCCAGGAATAGCAATCAGCCCCAGCATTTT.

This clone appeared once. V and J are TRBV25-1 and TRBJ1-6; tentative D call: TRBD1 (6 bases). The CDR3 contains 17 residues. The V and J ends lost 4 bases and 6 bases respectively, with 19 bases between them. Germline CDR1 and CDR2: MGHDK and SYGVNS. CDR3 protein: CASSAHREGGGNSPLHF. CDR3 coding DNA: TGTGCCAGCAGTGCCCACAGGGAGGGAGGCGGTAATTCACCCCTCCACTTT. The whole variable domain, filled in from reference TRBV25-1 and TRBJ1-6, reads EADIYQTPRYLVIGTGKKITLECSQTMGHDKMYWYQQDPGMELHLIHYSYGVNSTEKGDLSSESTVSRIRTEHFPLTLESARPSHTSQYLCASSAHREGGGNSPLHFGNGTRLTVT.

The rearrangement links TRBV5-1 to TRBJ2-3; 12 nucleotides match TRBD1. The CDR3 sequence is 15 residues long. CDR1 and CDR2 (germline): SGHRS, YFSETQ. Trimming removed 4 bases from V and 7 bases from J; junction bases left unmatched: 7. The CDR3 sequence: CASSAGTGGPNTQYF. The CDR3, as DNA: TGCGCCAGCAGCGCTGGGACAGGGGGCCCCAATACGCAGTATTTT.

The J gene is TRBJ2-1, the V gene TRBV6-4; D gene ambiguous. V was trimmed by 4 bases and J by 0 bases, leaving 7 bases between them. Looked up from germline, CDR1 is MRHNA and CDR2 is SNTAGT. The CDR3 extends over 14 amino acids. DNA of the CDR3: TGTGCCAGCAGTGTGTCAGGCTCCTACAATGAGCAGTTCTTC. This translates into CASSVSGSYNEQFF.

The CDR3 DNA reads as TGTGCCATCAGACGACTAGCGGGGAGGGCCGATACGCAGTATTTT. Residues: CAIRRLAGRADTQYF. The gene calls are TRBV10-3 and TRBJ2-3, with 11 bases identical to TRBD2. The CDR3 spans 15 residues. J was trimmed by 6 bases and V by 6 bases; bases with no gene match: 8. Germline assignment: CDR1 ENHRY and CDR2 SYGVKD.

CDR3 amino acids: CASSLYIPLEGQKNTEAFF. The CDR3 DNA is TGTGCCAGCAGTTTATATATTCCCCTCGAGGGACAGAAGAACACTGAAGCTTTCTTT. The rearrangement links TRBV28 to TRBJ1-1; 7 nucleotides agree with TRBD1. Germline CDR1 reads MDHEN; CDR2 reads SYDVKM. V trimming: 1 base; J trimming: 1 base; junction bases outside the gene matches: 15. The CDR3 is 19 residues long.

Only one count was recorded for this clone. The V call is TRBV6-2 or TRBV6-3, the J call TRBJ1-2, with TRBD1 as a possible D gene (5 bases). V lost 0 bases and J lost 6, with 8 bases in between. The CDR3 contains 13 residues. The germline gives CDR1 MNHEY, CDR2 SVGEGT. CDR3 sequence reads: CASSYSTVNGYTF. The DNA of the CDR3 is TGTGCCAGCAGTTACTCGACAGTAAATGGCTACACCTTC.

V and J are TRBV19 and TRBJ1-4; D is unclear. Germline values: CDR1 LNHDA, CDR2 SQIVND (reference sequence). This CDR3 region has 14 residues. Trimming pared 7 bases from V and 8 bases from J, leaving 17 bases between. The CDR3 reads CASTYGESREKLFF. The CDR3 nucleotides are TGTGCCAGTACTTACGGGGAGTCGCGGGAAAAACTGTTTTTT.

This chain joins TRBV24-1 and TRBJ1-4; D gene unclear. Germline loops: CDR1 KGHDR, CDR2 SFDVKD. The germline V and J ends were trimmed by 3 bases and 0 bases, with 10 bases remaining between them. CDR3 length equals 16 residues. CDR3 residues: CATSDPHSSTNEKLFF. DNA of the CDR3: TGTGCCACCAGTGATCCTCACAGCTCAACTAATGAAAAACTGTTTTTT.

The chain has TRBV5-5 and TRBJ1-2; 9 nucleotides align to TRBD1. Germline trimming cut 1 base from V and 5 bases from J; bases unmatched to any gene: 3. The CDR3 loop spans 14 amino acids. CDR1 and CDR2 (germline): SGHKS, YYEKEE (reference sequence). CDR3 in DNA: TGTGCCAGCAGCTTGACAGGGGGCGGGTATGGCTACACCTTC. The encoded protein is CASSLTGGGYGYTF.

The chain carries TRBV18 and TRBJ1-3; D not certain. V lost 8 bases, J lost 0 bases, and 11 bases lay in between. CDR3 length: 14 residues. Germline V CDR1 and CDR2: KGHSH, LQKENI. The CDR3 here is CASGTAYSGNTIYF. In DNA form, the CDR3 reads TGTGCCAGCGGAACAGCTTACTCTGGAAACACCATATATTTT.

The V and J genes are TRBV7-6 and TRBJ2-3, with 14 bases identical to TRBD2. The CDR3 consists of 16 residues. J lost 4 bases, V lost 5 bases, and 5 bases had no gene match. Germline CDR1 is SGHVS and CDR2 is FNYEAQ. The CDR3 DNA sequence: TGTGCCAGCAGCCCGGGACTAGCGGGGGTCGCAGATACGCAGTATTTT. This gives the protein CASSPGLAGVADTQYF.

The chain joins TRBV4-3 to TRBJ1-6; D is perhaps TRBD1 (6 bases). The germline V gene has CDR1 LGHNA and CDR2 YSLEER. V was shortened by 4 bases and J by 7 bases, with 17 bases between the two germline ends. The CDR3 has 16 residues. The CDR3 region has the DNA TGCGCCAGCAGCCGATCGACGACAGGCGAAAATTCACCCCTCCACTTT. Protein: CASSRSTTGENSPLHF.

The chain combines TRBV15 with TRBJ2-4; D remains unclear. Trimming took 0 bases from V and 0 from J, leaving 12 bases between them. Germline CDR1 and CDR2: LNHNV and YYDKDF (reference sequence). This CDR3 is 17 amino acids long. This CDR3 reads CATSRDRLSVAKNIQYF. DNA for the CDR3: TGTGCCACCAGCAGAGATCGATTGTCAGTAGCCAAAAACATTCAGTACTTC.

The CDR3 loop is CAISESRGSQPQHF. The CDR3 nucleotides read TGTGCCATCAGTGAGTCTAGGGGGAGTCAGCCCCAGCATTTT. The chain carries TRBV10-3 and TRBJ1-5; tentative D call: TRBD1 (6 bases). The V gene lost 0 bases and the J gene lost 6 bases, with 9 bases spanning the gap. The CDR3 has 14 residues. The germline V gene has CDR1 ENHRY and CDR2 SYGVKD.

V gene TRBV7-9 combines with J gene TRBJ2-3; 9 bases map to TRBD2. The CDR3 has 15 residues. Losses at the gene ends were 1 base for V and 3 bases for J; bases not matched to a gene: 2. Per germline, CDR1 SEHNR and CDR2 FQNEAQ (reference sequence). The CDR3 DNA reads TGTGCCAGCAGCTTAGATGCGGGGGGGACAGATACGCAGTATTTT. As protein: CASSLDAGGTDTQYF. Variable domain in full (rest from reference TRBV7-9 and TRBJ2-3): DTGVSQNPRHKITKRGQNVTFRCDPISEHNRLYWYRQTLGQGPEFLTYFQNEAQLEKSRLLSDRFSAERPKGSFSTLEIQRTEQGDSAMYLCASSLDAGGTDTQYFGPGTRLTVL.